This T cell receptor beta chain was recorded in a study of neurological immune-mediated disorders. Germline V lookup: CDR1 DFQATT, CDR2 SNEGSKA (reference sequence). The CDR3 runs 15 residues. Synthesis of cDNA was carried out by template-switch 5'RACE. The reaction used 10-nucleotide random UMIs. In TCRdb, the 5' RACE reads were re-called with MiXCR into one record per CDR3 protein. Of about 79,000 distinct CDR3 sequences in the sample, over 12% were seen once. Concerning this clonotype: Its antigen is currently unknown. One end of the junction does not line up with germline, which may come from a read error.

Study observations and caveats: The expanded clones of different subjects shared no CDR3 amino acid sequences (suggesting private repertoires in all groups). Multiple sclerosis was found to have the least TCR clonal expansion, below healthy controls, and HTLV-1-associated myelopathy the most.

Sequencing was performed on PBMCs. V is TRBV20-1 and J is TRBJ2-2, with D possibly matching TRBD2 (7 bases). This TCR was sampled from a woman aged 50 to 60 in good health. CDR3 bases: TGCAGTGCTGAGCCGGGGGGCGAGAACACCAGGGAGCTGTTTTTT. Its protein product is CSAEPGGENTRELFF.